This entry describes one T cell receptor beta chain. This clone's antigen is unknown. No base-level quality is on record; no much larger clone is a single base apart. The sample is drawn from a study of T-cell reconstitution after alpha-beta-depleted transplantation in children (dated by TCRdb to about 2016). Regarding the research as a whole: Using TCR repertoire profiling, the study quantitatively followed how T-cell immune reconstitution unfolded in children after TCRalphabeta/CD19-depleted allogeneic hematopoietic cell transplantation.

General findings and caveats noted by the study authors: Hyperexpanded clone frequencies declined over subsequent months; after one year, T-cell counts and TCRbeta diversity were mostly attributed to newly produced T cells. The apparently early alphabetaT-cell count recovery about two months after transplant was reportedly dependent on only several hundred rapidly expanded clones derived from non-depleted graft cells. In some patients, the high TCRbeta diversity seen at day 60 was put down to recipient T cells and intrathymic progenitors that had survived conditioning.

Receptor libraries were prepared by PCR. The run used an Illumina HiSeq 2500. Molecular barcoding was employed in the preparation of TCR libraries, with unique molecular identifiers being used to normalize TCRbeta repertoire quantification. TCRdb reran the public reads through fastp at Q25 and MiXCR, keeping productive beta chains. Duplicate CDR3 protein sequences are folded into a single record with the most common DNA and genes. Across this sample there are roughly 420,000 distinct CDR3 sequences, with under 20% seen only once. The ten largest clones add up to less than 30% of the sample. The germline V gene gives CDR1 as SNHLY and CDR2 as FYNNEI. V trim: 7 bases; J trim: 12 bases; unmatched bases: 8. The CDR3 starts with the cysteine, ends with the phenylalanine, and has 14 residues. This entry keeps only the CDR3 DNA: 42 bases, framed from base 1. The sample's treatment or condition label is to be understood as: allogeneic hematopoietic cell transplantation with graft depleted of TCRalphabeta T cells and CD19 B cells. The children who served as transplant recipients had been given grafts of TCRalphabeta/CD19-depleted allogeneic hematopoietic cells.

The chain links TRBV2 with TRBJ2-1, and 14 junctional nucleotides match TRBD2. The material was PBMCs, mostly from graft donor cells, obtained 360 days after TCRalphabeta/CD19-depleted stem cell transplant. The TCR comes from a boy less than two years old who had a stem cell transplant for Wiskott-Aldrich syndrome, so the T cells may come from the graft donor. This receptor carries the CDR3 CASTGTSGSIGQFF. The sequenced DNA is TGTGCCAGCACTGGGACTAGCGGGAGTATAGGGCAGTTCTTC.